The source of this T cell receptor (beta chain) is a study of blood T cell repertoires in COVID-19. Study-wide background: There were acute and convalescent COVID-19 samples, and they came from the United States, Italy and Spain. In each case, the material was cDNA or gDNA derived from T cells, B-cell-depleted T cells, or PBMCs.

The CDR3 runs 15 residues. Per the germline V gene, CDR1 is LNHNV and CDR2 is YYDKDF (reference sequence). The ends were cut back, 0 bases at V and 5 bases at J, with 12 bases in the middle. Produced via immunoSEQ multiplex PCR; TCRdb's table is partial and in-frame only. The repertoire consists of about 160,000 clones, with around 85% occurring once and the leading ten covering approximately 3.3%. The sequenced sample was peripheral blood. The sequence was obtained from a human donor with acute or convalescent COVID-19. The donor label of this sample is uncertain. This chain links TRBV15 with TRBJ2-3; D possibly corresponds to TRBD1 (6 bases). CDR3 in amino acids: CATSRDGQRRDTQYF. DNA of the CDR3: TGTGCCACCAGCAGAGACGGACAGAGGAGAGATACGCAGTATTTT.